These 2 T cell receptor beta chains were all obtained from the same sample, sequenced in a study of cytomegalovirus exposure and HLA in healthy donors. Primers included in the PCR were 60 Vbeta and 13 Jbeta primers. Sequencing used immunoSEQ multiplex PCR; TCRdb keeps in-frame clones, though not all of them. The sample has about 130,000 clones, about two thirds seen once; the top ten hold 6.6%. Sequencing was performed on PBMCs. These receptors all stem from a man aged 35 to 55 in good health and CMV-seropositive.

The genes are TRBV15 and TRBJ2-3; TRBD1 agrees at 11 bases. The germline V gene has CDR1 LNHNV and CDR2 YYDKDF (reference sequence). The ends lost 2 bases at V and 4 bases at J; junction bases unmatched: 5. This CDR3 comprises 16 residues. The CDR3 coding sequence is TGTGCCACCAGCAGATTACCGGGACAGGGGGCAGATACGCAGTATTTT. Translated, it gives CATSRLPGQGADTQYF.

The chain links TRBV6-5 to TRBJ1-1; TRBD1 agrees at 8 bases. J gave up 0 bases and V 5 bases, and 2 bases lay outside the gene matches. CDR3 length: 14 amino acids. Germline CDR1 is MNHEY and CDR2 is SVGAGI. CDR3 region: CASSSRGLNTEAFF. The CDR3 bases are TGTGCCAGCAGTAGCAGGGGGCTGAACACTGAAGCTTTCTTT.